A single sample gave rise to the 10 T cell receptor beta chains below, sequenced in a study of blood T cell repertoires in COVID-19. Using immunoSEQ multiplex PCR, the repertoire was profiled, and TCRdb retains in-frame clones only, with some absent. The sample has approximately 150,000 clones; about 90% are singletons. The sample comprised peripheral blood. The receptors shown here come from a man aged 55-75 years with active or convalescent COVID-19.

This CDR3 is CASRIPPGIGGYTF. The CDR3 region has the DNA TGTGCCAGCAGGATCCCCCCGGGGATTGGCGGCTACACCTTC. The chain joins TRBV28 to TRBJ1-2; no reliable D call. The CDR3 sequence is 14 residues long. The germline V and J ends were trimmed by 6 bases and 8 bases, with 19 bases remaining between them. CDR1 and CDR2 from the germline V gene are MDHEN and SYDVKM.

In DNA form, the CDR3 reads TGTGCCAGCACCCCCCCCGGGTCTCCAAGGGGCTACACCTTC. This translates into CASTPPGSPRGYTF. The chain recombines TRBV28 with TRBJ1-2, with unresolved D. Germline values: CDR1 MDHEN, CDR2 SYDVKM. The CDR3 is 14 residues long. The V end lost 7 bases, the J end lost 8 bases, and 20 bases lay between the germline ends.

This chain joins TRBV7-9 and TRBJ2-7; TRBD1 matches 9 bases. Germline V gene data show CDR1 as SEHNR and CDR2 as FQNEAQ (reference sequence). The CDR3 spans 18 residues. Unmatched junction bases numbered 18, after V lost 5 bases and J lost 4 bases. The DNA of the CDR3 is TGTGCCAGCAGCGGAGGACAGGGGTTAGCTGGACACCCATACGAGCAGTACTTC. This encodes CASSGGQGLAGHPYEQYF.

This clone has a count of ten or more. The chain uses TRBV29-1 and TRBJ1-2; D ambiguous. Germline V CDR1 and CDR2: SQVTM, ANQGSEA. With 6 bases removed from V and 1 base from J, the gap between germline ends came to 3 bases. The CDR3 runs 10 residues. CDR3 nucleotides: TGCAGCGTCGGTAACTATGGCTACACCTTC. Translation gives CSVGNYGYTF.

This chain connects TRBV5-1 to TRBJ2-2; the match to TRBD2 covers 8 bases. Looked up from germline, CDR1 is SGHRS and CDR2 is YFSETQ. Trimming removed 5 bases from V and 6 bases from J; junction bases left unmatched: 9. There are 15 residues in the CDR3. CDR3 loop: CASSSNAGGSGELFF. The CDR3 DNA follows: TGCGCCAGCAGTTCCAACGCGGGGGGCTCCGGGGAGCTGTTTTTT.

The chain links TRBV4-1 to TRBJ2-2, with D possibly TRBD2 on 6 matching bases. The CDR3 has 15 amino acids. V gave up 4 bases and J gave up 3 bases, with 12 bases separating them. Germline V gene data show CDR1 as MGHRA and CDR2 as YSYEKL. Here the CDR3 DNA reads TGCGCCAGCAGCCGTCTAGCGCAGGACACCGGGGAGCTGTTTTTT. It specifies CASSRLAQDTGELFF.

This sequence joins TRBV10-3 and TRBJ2-1; 8 bases fit TRBD2. Trimming took 0 bases from V and 6 from J; bases not matched to a gene: 7. Per germline, CDR1 ENHRY and CDR2 SYGVKD. This CDR3 has 16 amino acids. CDR3 sequence reads: CAISESNGRAGNEQFF. The CDR3, as DNA: TGTGCCATCAGTGAGTCGAACGGGAGGGCCGGCAATGAGCAGTTCTTC.

About this clone: The sample carries other DNA sequences with the same CDR3. The DNA of the CDR3 is TGTGCCAGCAGTTCAACCGGGACTAGCGGTTCCTACGAGCAGTACTTC. Protein sequence: CASSSTGTSGSYEQYF. The chain links TRBV28 to TRBJ2-7; TRBD2 matches at 11 bases. This CDR3 spans 16 amino acids. V shed 4 bases and J 1 base; nucleotides not matched to a gene: 6. The germline gives CDR1 MDHEN, CDR2 SYDVKM.

The chain uses TRBV10-3 and TRBJ2-6; D is uncertain. Per germline, CDR1 ENHRY and CDR2 SYGVKD. The CDR3 spans 17 residues. V lost 3 bases to trimming and J lost 0 bases, with 12 bases between them. This chain's CDR3 is CAISDGSGSSGANVLTF. The CDR3 nucleotides are TGTGCCATCAGTGATGGCTCAGGTTCCTCTGGGGCCAACGTCCTGACTTTC.

This chain connects TRBV24-1 to TRBJ1-5, with D tentatively TRBD1 (6 bases). The CDR3 totals 15 residues. CDR1 KGHDR and CDR2 SFDVKD come from the germline V gene. The ends were cut back, 4 bases at V and 3 bases at J, with 12 bases in the middle. The CDR3 nucleotides are TGTGCCACCAGTGACTACCGGACAGACAATCAGCCCCAGCATTTT. Protein sequence: CATSDYRTDNQPQHF.